Listed below are T cell receptor beta chains from one sample, sequenced in a study of early T cells in non-severe SARS-CoV-2 infection. Each CDR3 protein is one row after TCRdb ran MiXCR on the 5' RACE reads. The sample records 50,000 to 70,000 distinct CDR3 sequences, over 4.5% being singletons. This specimen consisted of whole blood, obtained at baseline. The receptor source for this set is an adult who was a healthcare worker with PCR-confirmed SARS-CoV-2 infection or an uninfected control (not recorded which). CDR3s include the opening cysteine and the closing phenylalanine or tryptophan. D genes are given only for firm matches. Only some rows state a clone size, as once, few, many or a class for expanded clones.

V	D	J	size	CDR3	DNA
TRBV20-1	-	TRBJ1-1	many	CSAKPDTNTEAFF	TGCAGTGCAAAACCGGACACGAACACTGAAGCTTTCTTT
TRBV27	-	TRBJ2-3	many	CASRRGGTWRGTDTQYF	TGTGCCAGCAGACGTGGGGGTACCTGGCGTGGCACAGATACGCAGTATTTT
TRBV6-1	-	TRBJ1-3	few	CASSGGLGSLGNTIYF	TGTGCCAGCAGTGGGGGGCTCGGATCCCTCGGAAACACCATATATTTT
TRBV10-3	-	TRBJ1-1	many	CAIRQGTTEAFF	TGTGCCATCAGACAGGGTACCACTGAAGCTTTCTTT
TRBV10-1	-	TRBJ2-3	many	CATSESAPGADTQYF	TGCGCCACCAGTGAGTCGGCCCCCGGAGCGGATACGCAGTATTTT
TRBV6-5	TRBD1	TRBJ1-3	many	CASRRTGGSGNTIYF	TGTGCCAGCAGGCGAACAGGGGGCTCTGGAAACACCATATATTTT
TRBV28	TRBD1	TRBJ1-2	many	CASSPLQGAAYGYTF	TGTGCCAGCAGTCCTTTACAGGGGGCTGCCTATGGCTACACCTTC
TRBV4-3	-	TRBJ2-3	few	CASSQEVVGSDTQYF	TGCGCCAGCAGCCAAGAGGTAGTAGGCTCAGATACGCAGTATTTT
TRBV11-1	-	TRBJ2-5	many	CASSSRDHGTQYF	TGTGCCAGCAGCTCCCGGGACCATGGGACCCAGTACTTC
TRBV12-3/TRBV12-4	-	TRBJ1-2	many	CASSLVSWGAENYGYTF	TGTGCCAGCAGTTTAGTCAGCTGGGGGGCAGAAAACTATGGCTACACCTTC
TRBV11-1	-	TRBJ1-2	-	CASNPPGGGYGYTF	TGTGCCAGCAACCCCCCGGGCGGGGGCTATGGCTACACCTTC
TRBV20-1	TRBD2	TRBJ2-1	-	CSAIRLAGEVNEQFF	TGCAGTGCTATAAGACTAGCGGGAGAAGTCAATGAGCAGTTCTTC
TRBV9	-	TRBJ2-3	many	CASSVAGTSTDTQYF	TGTGCCAGCAGCGTAGCAGGCACTAGCACAGATACGCAGTATTTT
TRBV6-2/TRBV6-3	TRBD2	TRBJ2-7	many	CASSRTSGTYEQYF	TGTGCCAGCAGCCGGACTAGCGGGACCTACGAGCAGTACTTC
TRBV6-4	-	TRBJ2-1	many	CASSATGMKYSYNEQFF	TGTGCCAGCAGTGCCACAGGGATGAAATACTCCTACAATGAGCAGTTCTTC
TRBV4-1	-	TRBJ2-5	many	CASSPSEQETQYF	TGCGCCAGCAGCCCTTCCGAGCAAGAGACCCAGTACTTC
TRBV28	TRBD1	TRBJ2-4	many	CASSRGQGAKNIQYF	TGTGCCAGCAGTCGCGGACAGGGAGCCAAAAACATTCAGTACTTC